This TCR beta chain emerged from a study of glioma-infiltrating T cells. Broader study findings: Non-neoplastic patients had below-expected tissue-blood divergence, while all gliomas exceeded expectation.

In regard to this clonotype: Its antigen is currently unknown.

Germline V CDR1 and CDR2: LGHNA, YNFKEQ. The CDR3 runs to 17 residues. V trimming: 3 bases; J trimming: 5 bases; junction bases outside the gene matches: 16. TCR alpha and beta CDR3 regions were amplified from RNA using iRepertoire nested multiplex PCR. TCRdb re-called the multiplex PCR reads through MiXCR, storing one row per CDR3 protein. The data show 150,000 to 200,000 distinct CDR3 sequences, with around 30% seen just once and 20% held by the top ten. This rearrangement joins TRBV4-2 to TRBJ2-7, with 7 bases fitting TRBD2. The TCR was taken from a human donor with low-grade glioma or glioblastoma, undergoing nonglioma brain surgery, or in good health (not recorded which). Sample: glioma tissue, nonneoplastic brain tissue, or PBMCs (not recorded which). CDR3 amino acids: CASSHGGGEGHTNEQYF. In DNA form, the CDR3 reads TGTGCCAGCAGCCATGGTGGGGGGGAGGGCCACACCAACGAGCAGTACTTC.